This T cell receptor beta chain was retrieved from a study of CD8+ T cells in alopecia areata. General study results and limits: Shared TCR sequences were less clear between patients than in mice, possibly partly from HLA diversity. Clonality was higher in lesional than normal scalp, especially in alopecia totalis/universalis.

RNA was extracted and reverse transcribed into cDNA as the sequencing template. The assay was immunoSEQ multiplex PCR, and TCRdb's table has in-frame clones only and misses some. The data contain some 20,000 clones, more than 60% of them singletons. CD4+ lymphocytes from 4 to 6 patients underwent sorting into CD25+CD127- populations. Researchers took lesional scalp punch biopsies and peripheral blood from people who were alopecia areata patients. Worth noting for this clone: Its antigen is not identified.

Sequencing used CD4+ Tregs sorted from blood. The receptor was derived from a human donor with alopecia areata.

CDR3 in amino acids: CASSLGVAGDTQYF. The CDR3 nucleotides are TGTGCCAGCAGTTTAGGGGTAGCGGGAGATACGCAGTATTTT. The chain is built from TRBV28 and TRBJ2-3, with 7 bases lining up with TRBD2. In germline, CDR1 is MDHEN, CDR2 SYDVKM. V lost 2 bases and J lost 5; bases outside the gene matches: 4. The CDR3 loop spans 14 amino acids.